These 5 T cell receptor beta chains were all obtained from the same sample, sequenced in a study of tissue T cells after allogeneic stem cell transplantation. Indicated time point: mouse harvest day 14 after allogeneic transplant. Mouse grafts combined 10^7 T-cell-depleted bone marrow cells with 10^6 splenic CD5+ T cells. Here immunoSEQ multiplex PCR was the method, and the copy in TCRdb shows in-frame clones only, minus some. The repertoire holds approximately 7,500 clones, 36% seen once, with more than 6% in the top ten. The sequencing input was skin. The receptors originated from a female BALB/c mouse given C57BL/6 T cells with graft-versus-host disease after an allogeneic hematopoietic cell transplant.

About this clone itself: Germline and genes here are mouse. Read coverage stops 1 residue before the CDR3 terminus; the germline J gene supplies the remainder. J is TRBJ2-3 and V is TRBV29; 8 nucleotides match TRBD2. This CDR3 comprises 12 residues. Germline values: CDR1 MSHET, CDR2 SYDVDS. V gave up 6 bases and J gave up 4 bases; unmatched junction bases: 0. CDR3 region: CASRGGPETLYF. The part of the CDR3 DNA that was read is TGTGCTAGCAGGGGGGGGCCAGAAACGCTGTAT.

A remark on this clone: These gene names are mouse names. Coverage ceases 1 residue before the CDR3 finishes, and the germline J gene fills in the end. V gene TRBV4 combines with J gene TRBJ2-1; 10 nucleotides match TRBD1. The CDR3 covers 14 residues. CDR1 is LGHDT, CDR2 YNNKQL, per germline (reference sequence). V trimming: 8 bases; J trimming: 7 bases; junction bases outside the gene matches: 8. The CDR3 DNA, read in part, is TGTGCCAGCGCCCCGGGACAGGGGATCGCTGAGCAGTTC. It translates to CASAPGQGIAEQF. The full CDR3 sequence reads CASAPGQGIAEQFF.

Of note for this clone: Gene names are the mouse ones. CDR3 bases read: TGTGCCAGCAGCTTAGCAGGGCGCGGAAATACGCTCTAT. This codes for CASSLAGRGNTLY. The complete CDR3 reads CASSLAGRGNTLYF. The chain is built from TRBV3 and TRBJ1-3; D gene uncertain. The sequence runs out 1 residue before the end of the CDR3; the remainder is reconstructed from the germline J gene. The CDR3 spans 14 residues. Germline CDR1 is SNHLY and CDR2 is FYNGKV (reference sequence). V was trimmed by 0 bases and J by 4 bases, leaving 7 bases between them.

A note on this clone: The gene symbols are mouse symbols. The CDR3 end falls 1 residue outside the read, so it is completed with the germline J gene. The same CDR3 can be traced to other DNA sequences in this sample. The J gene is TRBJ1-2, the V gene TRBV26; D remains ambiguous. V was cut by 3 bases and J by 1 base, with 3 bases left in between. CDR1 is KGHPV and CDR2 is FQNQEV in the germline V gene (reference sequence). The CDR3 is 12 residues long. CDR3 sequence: CASSLQNSDYTF. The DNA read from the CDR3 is TGTGCCAGCAGTCTCCAAAACTCCGACTACACC.

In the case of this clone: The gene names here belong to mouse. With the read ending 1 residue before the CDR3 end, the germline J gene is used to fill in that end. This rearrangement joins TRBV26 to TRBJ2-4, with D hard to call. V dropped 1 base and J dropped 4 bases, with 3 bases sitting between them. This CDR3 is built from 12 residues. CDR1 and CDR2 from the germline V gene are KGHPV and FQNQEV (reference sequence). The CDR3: CASSLYENTLYF. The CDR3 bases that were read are TGTGCCAGCAGTCTGTACGAAAACACCTTGTAC.